This T cell receptor beta chain was obtained from a study of T cell responses to AZD1222 COVID-19 vaccine. In germline, CDR1 is SGHTA, CDR2 FQGNSA. J gave up 2 bases and V 5 bases, and 5 bases lay outside the gene matches. The CDR3 runs 15 residues. Produced via immunoSEQ multiplex PCR; TCRdb's table is partial and in-frame only. The sample records approximately 150,000 clones, around nine tenths being singletons. The TCR sequence derives from an adult in good health. This specimen consisted of peripheral blood, obtained on day 0 of AZD1222 vaccination. The V and J genes are TRBV7-2 and TRBJ1-3; 8 bases line up with TRBD1. The CDR3 coding sequence is TGTGCCAGCAGCGCAGACAGGGGAACTGGAAACACCATATATTTT. It specifies CASSADRGTGNTIYF. The whole variable domain, filled in from reference TRBV7-2 and TRBJ1-3, reads GAGVSQSPSNKVTEKGKDVELRCDPISGHTALYWYRQSLGQGLEFLIYFQGNSAPDKSGLPSDRFSAERTGGSVSTLTIQRTQQEDSAVYLCASSADRGTGNTIYFGEGSWLTVV.